The rows below give T cell receptor beta chains drawn from one sample of a study of cytomegalovirus exposure and HLA in healthy donors. Sequencing used immunoSEQ multiplex PCR; TCRdb keeps in-frame clones, though not all of them. The sample lists under 300,000 clones, approximately 70% occurring once. The sample was PBMCs. The receptors derive from a female donor in good health and CMV-seronegative. Each CDR3 is given with its conserved first and last residue. Each record gives: clone size, D gene, J gene, V gene, CDR3 protein, CDR3 DNA. A D gene is named only where the DNA matches it firmly. Clone sizes are given selectively: once, few, many, or a class where the clone is expanded.

. TRBD2 TRBJ2-1 TRBV7-9 CASSFLAGGRDEQFF TGTGCCAGCAGCTTTTTAGCGGGAGGGAGGGATGAGCAGTTCTTC
. TRBD2 TRBJ2-1 TRBV19 CASSTGLAGWNEQFF TGTGCCAGTAGTACGGGACTAGCGGGATGGAATGAGCAGTTCTTC
. TRBD2 TRBJ2-1 TRBV4-1 CASSQGLAGASSYNEQFF TGCGCCAGCAGCCAAGGGCTAGCGGGCGCTAGCTCCTACAATGAGCAGTTCTTC
. TRBD1 TRBJ1-2 TRBV5-1 CASSLWAGGHGYTF TGCGCCAGCAGCTTGTGGGCAGGGGGCCATGGCTACACCTTC
. TRBD1 TRBJ2-7 TRBV18 CASSADRAFEQYF TGTGCCAGCTCAGCGGACAGGGCCTTCGAGCAGTACTTC
. TRBD1 TRBJ1-5 TRBV2 CASSEGQGMQPQHF TGTGCCAGCAGTGAGGGACAGGGCATGCAGCCCCAGCATTTT
. TRBD2 TRBJ2-5 TRBV7-6 CASSSSGAEPQYF TGTGCCAGCAGCTCTAGCGGGGCGGAGCCCCAGTACTTC
. . TRBJ2-7 TRBV2 CASRDYSYEQYF TGTGCCAGCAGGGACTACTCCTACGAGCAGTACTTC
few . TRBJ2-7 TRBV11-1 CASSQVVGASYEQYF TGTGCCAGCAGCCAAGTCGTTGGAGCCTCCTACGAGCAGTACTTC
few TRBD1 TRBJ1-2 TRBV7-8 CASSLGTGGYGYTF TGTGCCAGCAGCCTGGGGACAGGGGGCTATGGCTACACCTTC
. . TRBJ1-4 TRBV5-1 CASSSGDIQYYNEKLFF TGCGCCAGCAGCTCAGGGGACATTCAATATTACAATGAAAAACTGTTTTTT
. TRBD1 TRBJ2-2 TRBV5-4 CASSSPTGTGGDGELFF TGTGCCAGCAGCTCGCCGACCGGGACAGGGGGAGACGGGGAGCTGTTTTTT
. TRBD2 TRBJ2-5 TRBV5-6 CASSLIAGVLETQYF TGTGCCAGCAGCTTGATAGCGGGAGTTCTAGAGACCCAGTACTTC
. . TRBJ1-2 TRBV18 CASSPESPYGYTF TGTGCCAGCTCACCCGAAAGCCCCTATGGCTACACCTTC
. . TRBJ1-2 TRBV30 CAWSVAEGYGYTF TGTGCCTGGAGTGTAGCGGAGGGGTATGGCTACACCTTC
. TRBD1 TRBJ2-6 TRBV30 CAWVGDRGGSGANVLTF TGTGCCTGGGTAGGGGACAGGGGGGGCTCTGGGGCCAACGTCCTGACTTTC
once . TRBJ2-7 TRBV28 CASSLFREQYF TGTGCCAGCAGTTTATTTCGCGAGCAGTACTTC
. . TRBJ1-2 TRBV28 CASSLTGRFDYGYTF TGTGCCAGCAGTTTGACGGGGAGGTTTGACTATGGCTACACCTTC
. . TRBJ2-1 TRBV5-4 CASIATRGGSYNEQFF TGTGCCAGCATCGCTACTAGGGGAGGCTCCTACAATGAGCAGTTCTTC
. TRBD2 TRBJ2-3 TRBV7-6 CASSPGLAGASTDTQYF TGTGCCAGCAGCCCTGGACTAGCGGGGGCCTCCACAGATACGCAGTATTTT
. TRBD1 TRBJ2-4 TRBV2 CASSSVPNRGYGKNIQYF TGTGCCAGCAGTTCAGTTCCCAACAGGGGCTATGGCAAAAACATTCAGTACTTC
. TRBD2 TRBJ2-1 TRBV27 CASSFSGGEQFF TGTGCCAGCAGTTTCAGCGGGGGGGAGCAGTTCTTC
. . TRBJ1-4 TRBV15 CATSRVVGTNEKLFF TGTGCCACCAGCAGAGTGGTCGGGACTAATGAAAAACTGTTTTTT
. TRBD1 TRBJ1-2 TRBV6-5 CASRTGDTYGYTF TGTGCCAGTCGGACAGGGGATACCTATGGCTACACCTTC
few . TRBJ2-7 TRBV10-2 CASSESRDYEQYF TGCGCCAGCAGTGAGTCCCGGGATTACGAGCAGTACTTC
. TRBD1 TRBJ2-7 TRBV30 CAWSTDRVHEQYF TGTGCCTGGAGTACGGACAGGGTACACGAGCAGTACTTC